The clone carrying this T cell receptor beta chain was counted a few times. In the original analysis: Using reference gene primer amplification, nucleated cell counts were estimated. Using immunoSEQ multiplex PCR, the repertoire was profiled, and TCRdb retains in-frame clones only, with some absent. The V and J calls and clone size are taken from that table; D and trimming were inferred from the DNA. The sample lists 73,000 or so clones; over 70% were seen once. The CDR3 runs to 11 residues. V was trimmed by 7 bases and J by 9 bases, leaving 12 bases between them. From germline, CDR1 is MNHNY and CDR2 SVGAGI (reference sequence). This record comes from a study of blood T cell repertoires in COVID-19. Study-wide context: COVID-19 samples from acute and convalescent phases originated in the United States, Italy and Spain. The analysed material was cDNA or gDNA that came from T cells, B-cell-depleted T cells, or PBMCs.

Sample: peripheral blood. The J gene is TRBJ1-1, the V gene TRBV6-6; D uncertain. The receptor was derived from a man between 60 and 70 years old with acute or convalescent COVID-19. In DNA, the CDR3 is TGTGCCAGCACCTACGGAGGGAAAGCTTTCTTT. Translation gives CASTYGGKAFF.